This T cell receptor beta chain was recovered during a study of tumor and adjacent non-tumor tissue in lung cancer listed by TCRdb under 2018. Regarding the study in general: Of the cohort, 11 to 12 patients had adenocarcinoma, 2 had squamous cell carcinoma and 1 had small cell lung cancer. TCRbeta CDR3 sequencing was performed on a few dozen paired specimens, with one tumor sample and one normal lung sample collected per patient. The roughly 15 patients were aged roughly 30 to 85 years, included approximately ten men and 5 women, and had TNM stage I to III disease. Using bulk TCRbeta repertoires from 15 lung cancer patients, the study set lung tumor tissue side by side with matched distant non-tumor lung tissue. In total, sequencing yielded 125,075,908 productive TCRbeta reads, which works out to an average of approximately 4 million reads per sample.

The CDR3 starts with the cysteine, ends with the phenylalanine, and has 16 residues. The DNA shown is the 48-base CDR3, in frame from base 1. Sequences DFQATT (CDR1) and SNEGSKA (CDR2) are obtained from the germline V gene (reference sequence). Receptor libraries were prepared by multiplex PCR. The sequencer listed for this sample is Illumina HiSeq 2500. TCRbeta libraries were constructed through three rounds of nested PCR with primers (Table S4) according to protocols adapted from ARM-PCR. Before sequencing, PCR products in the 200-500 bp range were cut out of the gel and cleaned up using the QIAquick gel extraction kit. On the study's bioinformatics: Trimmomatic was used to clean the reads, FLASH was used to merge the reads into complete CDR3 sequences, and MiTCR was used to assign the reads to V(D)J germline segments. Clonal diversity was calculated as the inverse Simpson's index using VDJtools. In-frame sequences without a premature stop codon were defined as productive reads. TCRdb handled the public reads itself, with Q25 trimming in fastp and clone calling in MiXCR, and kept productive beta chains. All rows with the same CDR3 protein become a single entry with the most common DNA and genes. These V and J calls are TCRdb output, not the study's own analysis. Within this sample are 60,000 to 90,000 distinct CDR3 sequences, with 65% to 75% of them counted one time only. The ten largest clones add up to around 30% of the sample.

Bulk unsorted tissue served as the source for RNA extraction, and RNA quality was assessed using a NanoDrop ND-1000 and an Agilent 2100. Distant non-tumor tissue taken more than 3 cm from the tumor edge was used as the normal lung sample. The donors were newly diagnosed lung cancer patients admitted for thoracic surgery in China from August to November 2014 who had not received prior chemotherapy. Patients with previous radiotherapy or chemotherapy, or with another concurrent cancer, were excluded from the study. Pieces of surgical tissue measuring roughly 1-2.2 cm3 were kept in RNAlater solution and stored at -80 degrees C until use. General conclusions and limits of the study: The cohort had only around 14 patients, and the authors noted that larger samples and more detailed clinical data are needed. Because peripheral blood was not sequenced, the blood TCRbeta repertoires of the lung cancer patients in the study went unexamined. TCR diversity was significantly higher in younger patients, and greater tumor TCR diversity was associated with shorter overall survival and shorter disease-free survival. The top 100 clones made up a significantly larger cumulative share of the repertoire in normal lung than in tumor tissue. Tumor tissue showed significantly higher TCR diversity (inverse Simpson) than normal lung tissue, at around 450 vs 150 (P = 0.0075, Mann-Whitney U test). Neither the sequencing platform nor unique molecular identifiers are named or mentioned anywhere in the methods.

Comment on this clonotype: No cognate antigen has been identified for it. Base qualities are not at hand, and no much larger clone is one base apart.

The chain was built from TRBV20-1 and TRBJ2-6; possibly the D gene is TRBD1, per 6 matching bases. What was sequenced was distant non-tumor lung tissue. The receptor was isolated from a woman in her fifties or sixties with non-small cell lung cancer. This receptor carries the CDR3 CIAGWDTNSGANVLTF. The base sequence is TGCATTGCGGGCTGGGACACCAACTCTGGGGCCAACGTCCTGACTTTC.